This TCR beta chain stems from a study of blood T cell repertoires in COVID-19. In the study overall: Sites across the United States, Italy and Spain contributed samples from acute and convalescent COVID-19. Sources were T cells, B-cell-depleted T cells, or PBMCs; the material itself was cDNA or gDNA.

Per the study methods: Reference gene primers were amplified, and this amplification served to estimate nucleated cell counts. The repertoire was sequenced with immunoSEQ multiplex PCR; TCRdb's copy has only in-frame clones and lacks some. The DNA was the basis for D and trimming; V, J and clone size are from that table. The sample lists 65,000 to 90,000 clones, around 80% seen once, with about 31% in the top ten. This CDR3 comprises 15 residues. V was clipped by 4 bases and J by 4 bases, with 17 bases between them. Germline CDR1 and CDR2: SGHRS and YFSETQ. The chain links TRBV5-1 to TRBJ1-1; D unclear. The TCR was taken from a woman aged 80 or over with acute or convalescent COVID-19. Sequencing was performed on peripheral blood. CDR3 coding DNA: TGCGCCAGCAGCCCTGGGGATCCCGAGGGCACTGAAGCTTTCTTT. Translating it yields CASSPGDPEGTEAFF.